This TCR beta chain was found in a study of T cell changes during pregnancy in multiple sclerosis (dated by TCRdb to about 2019). General notes on the study: In women with multiple sclerosis, the researchers looked at how the T cell repertoire shifted as pregnancy progressed.

Details on this clone: Its antigen remains undetermined. Base qualities were left out, and no much larger clone turns up one base away.

To prepare the library, the immunoSEQ multiplex PCR assay was applied. TCRdb obtained this table from immuneACCESS and retained in-frame rearrangements with V and J assigned. These tables miss some clones; where compared with another copy, unresolved V genes account for less than half of the shortfall, and the remainder is unexplained. The sample records around 75,000 clones, roughly 94% of which are singletons. Of the sample, roughly 0.14% is held by the ten largest clones. Spanning cysteine to phenylalanine, the CDR3 consists of 15 amino acids. Here the CDR3 DNA is all that survives: 45 bases in frame from base 1. Deletion took 4 bases off V and 0 bases off J, with a span of 13 bases between the germline ends. The germline V gene supplies CDR1 LGHNA and CDR2 YNFKEQ.

The chain is assembled from TRBV4-2 and TRBJ2-7, and TRBD1 may be the D gene, going by 6 matching bases. The TCR originated in a female donor with multiple sclerosis, enrolled in a pregnancy study. Material: CD4+ T cells from peripheral blood mononuclear cells, obtained after pregnancy. This receptor carries the CDR3 CASSPVRDNSYEQYF. The DNA reads TGTGCCAGCAGCCCCGTCAGGGACAACTCCTACGAGCAGTACTTC.